This entry lists 27 T cell receptor beta chains sequenced from one sample in a study of OX40 agonist ivuxolimab in advanced cancers. Clones were read by immunoSEQ multiplex PCR, and TCRdb kept only the in-frame ones, dropping some. Of some 70,000 clones in the sample, roughly 92% are singletons; the top ten hold 2% to 2.5%. The material was CD4+ or CD8+ T cells sorted from blood, obtained in a trial of the OX40 agonist ivuxolimab. Source of these receptors: an adult with an advanced solid tumor such as melanoma, head and neck, liver or kidney cancer.

This clone was seen once. The V and J genes are TRBV21-1 and TRBJ2-1; the DNA was not used to check the table's D call, TRBD2. TRBV21-1 is recorded as a pseudogene. The CDR3 has 14 residues. CDR3 in amino acids: CASSKYKASNEQFF. DNA of the CDR3: TGTGCCAGCAGCAAATACAAAGCGAGCAATGAGCAGTTCTTC.

This clone was observed once. The rearrangement uses TRBV7-2 and TRBJ2-1; D is ambiguous. The germline V gene has CDR1 SGHTA and CDR2 FQGNSA. The germline V and J ends were trimmed by 5 bases and 0 bases, with 14 bases remaining between them. The CDR3 is 16 residues long. CDR3 loop: CASSPPRLSSYNEQFF. The CDR3 DNA reads as TGTGCCAGCAGCCCCCCCCGCTTGAGCTCCTACAATGAGCAGTTCTTC. Full variable domain (remainder filled in from reference TRBV7-2 and TRBJ2-1): GAGVSQSPSNKVTEKGKDVELRCDPISGHTALYWYRQSLGQGLEFLIYFQGNSAPDKSGLPSDRFSAERTGGSVSTLTIQRTQQEDSAVYLCASSPPRLSSYNEQFFGPGTRLTVL.

The genes are TRBV11-3 and TRBJ1-1, with no clear D. This CDR3 is 14 amino acids long. Deletions cut 1 base from V and 8 bases from J, with 14 bases between. Germline V gene data show CDR1 as SGHNT and CDR2 as YENEEA. This CDR3 is CASSLGAWADEAFF. DNA for the CDR3: TGTGCCAGCAGCTTAGGAGCATGGGCAGACGAAGCTTTCTTT.

The gene calls are TRBV7-2 and TRBJ2-3; 12 nucleotides match TRBD2. The CDR3 consists of 16 residues. Germline values: CDR1 SGHTA, CDR2 FQGNSA. J was trimmed by 2 bases and V by 6 bases; bases with no gene match: 6. The CDR3 spells CASRLTSGGFTDTQYF. CDR3 nucleotide sequence: TGTGCCAGCAGACTTACTAGCGGGGGGTTCACAGATACGCAGTATTTT.

The V and J genes are TRBV27 and TRBJ2-3; D remains unclear. Between the trimmed V and J ends, which lost 0 bases and 2 bases, there was a span of 6 bases. Germline V CDR1 and CDR2: MNHEY, SMNVEV (reference sequence). The CDR3 consists of 14 residues. CDR3 DNA: TGTGCCAGCAGTTTATCCGCCTCCACAGATACGCAGTATTTT. This gives the protein CASSLSASTDTQYF.

The chain combines TRBV18 with TRBJ2-1; 10 bases are a match to TRBD2. CDR1 KGHSH and CDR2 LQKENI come from the germline V gene. The CDR3 loop spans 15 amino acids. V lost 2 bases and J lost 6; bases outside the gene matches: 4. CDR3 amino acids: CASSPELAGLNEQFF. The CDR3 region has the DNA TGTGCCAGCTCACCAGAACTAGCGGGACTCAATGAGCAGTTCTTC.

The chain joins TRBV2 to TRBJ1-4; D remains ambiguous. Germline V CDR1 and CDR2: SNHLY, FYNNEI. The CDR3 extends over 14 amino acids. V lost 3 bases and J lost 5, with 10 bases in between. CDR3 bases: TGTGCCAGCAGTGATGGACGGATGAATGAAAAACTGTTTTTT. This codes for CASSDGRMNEKLFF.

The genes are TRBV2 and TRBJ2-1; 12 bases align to TRBD2. The junction had 17 bases not matched to a gene; V was cut back by 6 bases and J by 14 bases. This CDR3 has 16 amino acids. CDR1 is SNHLY and CDR2 is FYNNEI in the germline V gene. Here the CDR3 reads CASSLWASGRESSKFF. For the CDR3, the DNA is TGTGCCAGCAGCCTTTGGGCTAGCGGGAGGGAGAGTAGTAAGTTCTTC.

The rearrangement joins TRBV28 to TRBJ2-7, with no clear D. The CDR3 consists of 11 residues. Trimming cost V 0 bases and J 6 bases, with 3 bases left between them. Germline V gene data show CDR1 as MDHEN and CDR2 as SYDVKM. CDR3: CASSLWGEQYF. The CDR3, as DNA: TGTGCCAGCAGTTTATGGGGCGAGCAGTACTTC.

This chain joins TRBV6-1 and TRBJ1-2; D is possibly TRBD1 (5 bases). Germline V gene data show CDR1 as MNHNS and CDR2 as SASEGT. This CDR3 has 15 residues. Trimming took 1 base from V and 2 from J, leaving 11 bases between them. The CDR3 loop is CASSEVLPGNYGYTF. The CDR3 region has the DNA TGTGCCAGCAGTGAAGTTCTTCCAGGGAACTATGGCTACACCTTC.

As concerns this clone: The junction does not match germline at one end; this may be a read error. The V call is TRBV5-1, the J call TRBJ2-4; D perhaps matches TRBD2 (6 bases). The CDR3 has 11 residues. The germline V gene has CDR1 SGHRS and CDR2 YFSETQ. The CDR3 DNA is TGCGCCAGCAGCTTGTCCGGGGGACTCGTTTTC. Its translation: CASSLSGGLVF.

This chain links TRBV18 with TRBJ2-7; no clear D gene. V was cut by 3 bases and J by 2 bases, with 14 bases left in between. The CDR3 has 15 residues. Germline V lookup: CDR1 KGHSH, CDR2 LQKENI. CDR3 bases: TGTGCCAGCTCACCGGCGGCCCTGGTGGCCTACGAGCAGTACTTC. Amino acid sequence: CASSPAALVAYEQYF.

The chain couples TRBV11-2 to TRBJ2-2, with 8 nucleotides matching TRBD1. CDR3 length equals 15 residues. V gave up 1 base and J gave up 4 bases; unmatched junction bases: 2. CDR1 is SGHAT, CDR2 FQNNGV, per germline. The CDR3 loop is CASSLGQGSTGELFF. CDR3 sequence (DNA): TGTGCCAGCAGCTTAGGACAGGGGAGCACCGGGGAGCTGTTTTTT. Together with reference TRBV11-2 and TRBJ2-2, the CDR3 gives the full variable domain: EAGVAQSPRYKIIEKRQSVAFWCNPISGHATLYWYQQILGQGPKLLIQFQNNGVVDDSQLPKDRFSAERLKGVDSTLKIQPAKLEDSAVYLCASSLGQGSTGELFFGEGSRLTVL.

The J gene is TRBJ2-7, the V gene TRBV27; 8 bases fit TRBD1. The V segment lost 1 base and the J segment 3 bases; nucleotides outside the gene matches: 5. Germline V gene data show CDR1 as MNHEY and CDR2 as SMNVEV (reference sequence). There are 15 residues in the CDR3. This CDR3 is CASSLLGQVYYEQYF. In DNA form, the CDR3 reads TGTGCCAGCAGTTTATTGGGACAGGTATACTACGAGCAGTACTTC.

The gene calls are TRBV23-1 and TRBJ1-2; D gene unclear. TRBV23-1 is recorded as an ORF, its role being uncertain. The CDR3 sequence is 15 residues long. Trimming shortened V by 1 base and J by 4 bases, and 13 bases separated the two germline ends. The CDR3 sequence: CASSQYPGTPYGYTF. CDR3 sequence (DNA): TGCGCCAGCAGTCAATACCCAGGTACACCCTATGGCTACACCTTC.

This clone was picked up a small number of times. The chain combines TRBV7-8 with TRBJ1-1, with D possibly TRBD1 on 6 matching bases. The germline gives CDR1 SGHVS, CDR2 FQNEAQ. V was pared by 5 bases and J by 11 bases, with 21 bases between. The CDR3 runs 14 residues. The CDR3 coding sequence is TGTGCCAGCAGCACCCGCCAGGGGCCGCCGGGGGCTTTCTTT. Protein product: CASSTRQGPPGAFF.

This clone showed up just once. The genes are TRBV10-2 and TRBJ2-7; D not resolved. The germline V gene encodes CDR1 WSHSY and CDR2 SAAADI. Trimming stripped 0 bases from V and 6 bases from J, with 6 bases between. The CDR3 is 12 amino acids. The DNA for the CDR3 is TGCGCCAGCAGTGAGTCGGGCGGCGAGCAGTACTTC. Protein: CASSESGGEQYF.

The V gene is TRBV10-3, the J gene TRBJ1-4; no clear D gene. V was pared by 0 bases and J by 8 bases, with 10 bases between. Germline V gene data show CDR1 as ENHRY and CDR2 as SYGVKD. The CDR3 has 14 residues. The CDR3 region has the DNA TGTGCCATCAGTGAGTCGGAGGGATGGGAAAAACTGTTTTTT. Amino acid sequence: CAISESEGWEKLFF.

The chain carries TRBV7-3 and TRBJ2-5, with 7 bases fitting TRBD2. Trimming at V came to 6 bases and at J to 5 bases, leaving 12 bases not matched to a gene. The V gene's germline CDR1 is SGHTA and CDR2 FQGTGA. The CDR3 totals 15 residues. CDR3 residues: CASRPGTTVRETQYF. CDR3 nucleotide sequence: TGTGCCAGCAGGCCCGGGACTACAGTACGGGAGACCCAGTACTTC.

The J gene is TRBJ2-2, the V gene TRBV5-4, with 11 bases fitting TRBD1. Germline CDR1 reads SGHNT; CDR2 reads YYREEE (reference sequence). The CDR3 length is 18 residues. V trimming: 4 bases; J trimming: 5 bases; junction bases outside the gene matches: 13. CDR3 loop: CASSPAPGTGGSTGELFF. The CDR3 nucleotides read TGTGCCAGCAGCCCGGCCCCCGGGACAGGGGGGAGTACCGGGGAGCTGTTTTTT.

CDR3 sequence (DNA): TGTGCCAGCAGCGGGGGACAGGCCAAAGAGACCCAGTACTTC. It is translated as CASSGGQAKETQYF. The chain employs TRBV5-4 and TRBJ2-5; TRBD1 matches 8 bases. The CDR3 loop spans 14 amino acids. Germline CDR1 and CDR2: SGHNT and YYREEE (reference sequence). V gave up 4 bases and J gave up 3 bases; unmatched junction bases: 5.

The genes are TRBV5-1 and TRBJ1-1; TRBD1 might be the D (5 bases). The CDR3 runs to 14 residues. The V end lost 4 bases, the J end lost 1 base, and 11 bases lay between the germline ends. Germline lookup yields CDR1 SGHRS and CDR2 YFSETQ. In DNA, the CDR3 is TGCGCCAGCAGCGAGACAGACACGAACACTGAAGCTTTCTTT. This encodes CASSETDTNTEAFF.

The chain couples TRBV6-5 to TRBJ2-7, with D tentatively TRBD1 (6 bases). Germline-derived CDR1 and CDR2 are MNHEY and SVGAGI. There are 15 residues in the CDR3. V was trimmed by 4 bases and J by 2 bases, leaving 15 bases between them. The CDR3 sequence is CASSLFQDSTYEQYF. The CDR3, as DNA: TGTGCCAGCAGTTTATTTCAGGACAGCACCTACGAGCAGTACTTC.

As to this clone: At the DNA level, this CDR3 is encoded by other sequences in the same sample as well. The chain recombines TRBV5-1 with TRBJ2-1; D might be TRBD1 or TRBD2, each matching 5 bases. Germline V gene lookup returns CDR1 SGHRS and CDR2 YFSETQ. Trimming stripped 0 bases from V and 0 bases from J, with 7 bases between. CDR3 length: 15 residues. The CDR3 is CASSLGGSSYNEQFF. The CDR3 DNA reads as TGCGCCAGCAGCTTGGGGGGGAGCTCCTACAATGAGCAGTTCTTC.

Of note for this clone: An end of the junction does not agree with germline; a read error may underlie this. For the CDR3, the DNA is TGTGCCAGCAGCCTAGCAAAAACTCCCCTTTCGGGTACGCAGTATTTT. It codes for CASSLAKTPLSGTQYF. V is TRBV7-8 and J is TRBJ2-3; possible D gene TRBD2, 5 bases. The V gene's germline CDR1 is SGHVS and CDR2 FQNEAQ. The CDR3 is 16 residues long. The full variable domain, its missing parts supplied by reference TRBV7-8 and TRBJ2-3, is GAGVSQSPRYKVAKRGQDVALRCDPISGHVSLFWYQQALGQGPEFLTYFQNEAQLDKSGLPSDRFFAERPEGSVSTLKIQRTQQEDSAVYLCASSLAKTPLSGTQYFGPGTRLTVL.

In its sample, this clone was seen once. The chain recombines TRBV30 with TRBJ2-1; 7 bases are a match to TRBD1. Germline loops: CDR1 GTSNPN, CDR2 SVGIG (reference sequence). This CDR3 comprises 11 residues. J was trimmed by 15 bases and V by 0 bases; bases with no gene match: 5. CDR3 sequence (DNA): TGTGCCTGGAGTGTAGTAGGGGGCCTGTTCTTC. It encodes CAWSVVGGLFF.

V and J are TRBV28 and TRBJ2-3; 7 nucleotides agree with TRBD1. The CDR3 is made up of 15 amino acids. Germline values: CDR1 MDHEN, CDR2 SYDVKM. V shed 2 bases, J shed 1 base, and the junction held 3 bases outside the gene matches. CDR3 bases: TGTGCCAGCAGTTTACCAGGGGGTGGCACAGATACGCAGTATTTT. This encodes CASSLPGGGTDTQYF.